The 2 T cell receptor beta chains below were found in one sample sequenced in a study of blood T cell repertoires in COVID-19. Here immunoSEQ multiplex PCR was the method, and the copy in TCRdb shows in-frame clones only, minus some. The data contain fewer than 300,000 clones, 80% to 90% of them singletons. The sample taken for sequencing was peripheral blood. The receptor set was obtained from a man aged 45 to 65 with COVID-19, enrolled during active disease.

Worth noting for this clone: One junction end does not reproduce the germline sequence, and a read error may be involved. The gene calls are TRBV7-7 and TRBJ2-5; 10 bases match TRBD1. Germline V gene lookup returns CDR1 SSHAT and CDR2 FNYEAQ (reference sequence). There are 15 residues in the CDR3. In DNA form, the CDR3 reads TGTGCTAGCAGCGGGGGACAGGGGATCGGAGAGACCCAGTACTTC. It codes for CASSGGQGIGETQYF. The whole variable domain, filled in from reference TRBV7-7 and TRBJ2-5, reads GAGVSQSPRYKVTKRGQDVTLRCDPISSHATLYWYQQALGQGPEFLTYFNYEAQPDKSGLPSDRFSAERPEGSISTLTIQRTEQRDSAMYRCASSGGQGIGETQYFGPGTRLLVL.

The chain uses TRBV6-1 and TRBJ1-6; D may be TRBD1 (5 bases). This CDR3 comprises 13 residues. Per germline, CDR1 MNHNS and CDR2 SASEGT. Trimming took 0 bases from V and 11 from J, leaving 8 bases between them. CDR3 DNA: TGTGCCAGCAGTGAAGCGCCAGGGCCACCCCTCCACTTT. Translated, it gives CASSEAPGPPLHF.